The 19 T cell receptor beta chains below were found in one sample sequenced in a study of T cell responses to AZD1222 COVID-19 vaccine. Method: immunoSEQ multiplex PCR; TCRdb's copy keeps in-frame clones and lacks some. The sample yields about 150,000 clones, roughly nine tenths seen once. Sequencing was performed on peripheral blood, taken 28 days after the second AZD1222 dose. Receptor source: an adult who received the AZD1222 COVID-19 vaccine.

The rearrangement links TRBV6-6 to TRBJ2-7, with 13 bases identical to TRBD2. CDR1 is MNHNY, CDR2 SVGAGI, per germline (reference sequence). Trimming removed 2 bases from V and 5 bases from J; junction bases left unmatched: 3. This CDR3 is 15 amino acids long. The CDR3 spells CASSYRLAGGHEQYF. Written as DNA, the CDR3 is TGTGCCAGCAGTTACCGACTAGCGGGAGGCCACGAGCAGTACTTC.

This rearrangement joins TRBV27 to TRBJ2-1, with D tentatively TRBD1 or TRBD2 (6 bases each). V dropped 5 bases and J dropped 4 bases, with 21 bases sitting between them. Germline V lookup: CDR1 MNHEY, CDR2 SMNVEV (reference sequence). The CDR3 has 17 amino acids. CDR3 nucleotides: TGTGCCAGCAGTGGGACGTTGGGGGGCCCTACATACAATGAGCAGTTCTTC. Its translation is CASSGTLGGPTYNEQFF.

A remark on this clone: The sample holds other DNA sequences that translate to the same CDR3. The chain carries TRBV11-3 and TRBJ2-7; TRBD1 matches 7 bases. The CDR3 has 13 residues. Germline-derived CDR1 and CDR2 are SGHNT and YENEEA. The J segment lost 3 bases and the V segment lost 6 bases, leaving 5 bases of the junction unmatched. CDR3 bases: TGTGCCAGCAGTCCCGACAGGGACTACGAGCAGTACTTC. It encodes CASSPDRDYEQYF.

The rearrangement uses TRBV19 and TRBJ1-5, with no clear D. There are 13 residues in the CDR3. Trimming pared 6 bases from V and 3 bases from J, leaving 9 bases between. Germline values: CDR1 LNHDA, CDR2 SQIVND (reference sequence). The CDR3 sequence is CASSFDLNQPQHF. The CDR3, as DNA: TGTGCCAGTAGCTTTGATCTCAATCAGCCCCAGCATTTT. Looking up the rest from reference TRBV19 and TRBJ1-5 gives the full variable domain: DGGITQSPKYLFRKEGQNVTLSCEQNLNHDAMYWYRQDPGQGLRLIYYSQIVNDFQKGDIAEGYSVSREKKESFPLTVTSAQKNPTAFYLCASSFDLNQPQHFGDGTRLSIL.

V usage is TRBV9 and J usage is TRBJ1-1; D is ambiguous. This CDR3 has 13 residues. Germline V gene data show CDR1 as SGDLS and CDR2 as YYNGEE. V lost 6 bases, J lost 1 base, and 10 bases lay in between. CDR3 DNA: TGTGCCAGCAACCCACATTCGAACACTGAAGCTTTCTTT. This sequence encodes CASNPHSNTEAFF.

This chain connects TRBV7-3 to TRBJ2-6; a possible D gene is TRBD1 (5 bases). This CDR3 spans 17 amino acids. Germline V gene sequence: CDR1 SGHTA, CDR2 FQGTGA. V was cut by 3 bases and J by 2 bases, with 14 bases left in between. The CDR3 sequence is CASSFWQGVTGANVLTF. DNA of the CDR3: TGTGCCAGCAGCTTCTGGCAGGGTGTCACTGGGGCCAACGTCCTGACTTTC. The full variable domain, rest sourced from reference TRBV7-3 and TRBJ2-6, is GAGVSQTPSNKVTEKGKYVELRCDPISGHTALYWYRQSLGQGPEFLIYFQGTGAADDSGLPNDRFFAVRPEGSVSTLKIQRTERGDSAVYLCASSFWQGVTGANVLTFGAGSRLTVL.

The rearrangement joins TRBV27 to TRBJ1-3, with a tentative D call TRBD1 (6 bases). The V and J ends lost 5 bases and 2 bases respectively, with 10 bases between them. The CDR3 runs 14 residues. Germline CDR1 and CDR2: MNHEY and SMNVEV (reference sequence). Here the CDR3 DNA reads TGTGCCAGCAGTCCGACAGGAGCTGGAAACACCATATATTTT. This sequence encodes CASSPTGAGNTIYF.

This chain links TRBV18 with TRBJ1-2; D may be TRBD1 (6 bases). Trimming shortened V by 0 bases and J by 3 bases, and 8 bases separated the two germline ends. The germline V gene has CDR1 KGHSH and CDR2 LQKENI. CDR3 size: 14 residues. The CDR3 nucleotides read TGTGCCAGCTCACCACCCCCAGGGGACTATGGCTACACCTTC. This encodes CASSPPPGDYGYTF. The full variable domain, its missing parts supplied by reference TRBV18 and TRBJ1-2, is NAGVMQNPRHLVRRRGQEARLRCSPMKGHSHVYWYRQLPEEGLKFMVYLQKENIIDESGMPKERFSAEFPKEGPSILRIQQVVRGDSAAYFCASSPPPGDYGYTFGSGTRLTVV.

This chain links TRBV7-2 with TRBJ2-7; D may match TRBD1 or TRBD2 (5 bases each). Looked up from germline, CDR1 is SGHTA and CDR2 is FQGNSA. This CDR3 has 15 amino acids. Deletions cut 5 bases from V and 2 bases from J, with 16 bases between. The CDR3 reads CASSPTGTVAYEQYF. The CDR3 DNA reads TGTGCCAGCAGCCCTACCGGGACGGTAGCCTACGAGCAGTACTTC.

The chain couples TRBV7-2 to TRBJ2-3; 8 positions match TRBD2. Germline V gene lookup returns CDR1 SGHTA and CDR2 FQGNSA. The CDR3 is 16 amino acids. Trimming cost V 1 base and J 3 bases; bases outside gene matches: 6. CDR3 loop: CASSLVAGGVTDTQYF. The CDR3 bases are TGTGCCAGCAGCTTAGTCGCGGGAGGCGTTACAGATACGCAGTATTTT.

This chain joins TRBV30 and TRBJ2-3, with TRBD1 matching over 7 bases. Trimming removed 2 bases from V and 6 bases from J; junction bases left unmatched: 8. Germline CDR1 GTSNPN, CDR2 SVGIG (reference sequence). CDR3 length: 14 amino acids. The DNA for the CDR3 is TGTGCCTGGAGTACAACAGGGGCCCTGGATACGCAGTATTTT. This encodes CAWSTTGALDTQYF.

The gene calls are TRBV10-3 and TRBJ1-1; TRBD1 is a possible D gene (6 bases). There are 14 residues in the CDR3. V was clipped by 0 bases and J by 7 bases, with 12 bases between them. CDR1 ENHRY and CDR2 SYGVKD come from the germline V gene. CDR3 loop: CAISESAGEDEAFF. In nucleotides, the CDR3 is TGTGCCATCAGTGAGTCGGCAGGGGAGGATGAAGCTTTCTTT.

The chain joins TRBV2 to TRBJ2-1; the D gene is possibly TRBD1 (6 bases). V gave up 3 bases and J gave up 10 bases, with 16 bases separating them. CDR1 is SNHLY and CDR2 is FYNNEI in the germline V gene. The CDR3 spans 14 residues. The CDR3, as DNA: TGTGCCAGCAGTGATCTAACAGGGAGATCCGAGCAGTTCTTC. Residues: CASSDLTGRSEQFF.

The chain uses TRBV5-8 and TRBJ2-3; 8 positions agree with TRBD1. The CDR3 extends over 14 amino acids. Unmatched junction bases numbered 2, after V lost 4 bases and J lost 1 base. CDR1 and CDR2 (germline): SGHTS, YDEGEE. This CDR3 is CASSPRGRTDTQYF. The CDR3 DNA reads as TGTGCCAGCAGCCCCAGGGGGCGCACAGATACGCAGTATTTT.

The CDR3 is CASSWQGDARNTEAFF. The CDR3 coding sequence is TGTGCCAGCAGCTGGCAGGGAGACGCACGGAACACTGAAGCTTTCTTT. The chain links TRBV5-6 to TRBJ1-1, with D perhaps TRBD1 (5 bases). CDR3 length: 16 residues. The ends were cut back, 3 bases at V and 1 base at J, with 16 bases in the middle. Looked up from germline, CDR1 is SGHDT and CDR2 is YYEEEE.

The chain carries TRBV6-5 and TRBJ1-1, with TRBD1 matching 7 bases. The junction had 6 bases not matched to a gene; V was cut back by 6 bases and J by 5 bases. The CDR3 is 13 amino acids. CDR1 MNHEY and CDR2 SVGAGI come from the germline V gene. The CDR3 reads CASSPDRVTEAFF. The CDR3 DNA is TGTGCCAGCAGCCCAGACAGGGTAACTGAAGCTTTCTTT.

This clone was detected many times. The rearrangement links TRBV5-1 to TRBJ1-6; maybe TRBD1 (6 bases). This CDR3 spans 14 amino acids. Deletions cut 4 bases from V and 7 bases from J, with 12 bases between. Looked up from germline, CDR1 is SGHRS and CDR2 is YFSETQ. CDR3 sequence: CASSQTGPNSPLHF. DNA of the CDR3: TGCGCCAGCAGCCAGACAGGCCCCAATTCACCCCTCCACTTT.

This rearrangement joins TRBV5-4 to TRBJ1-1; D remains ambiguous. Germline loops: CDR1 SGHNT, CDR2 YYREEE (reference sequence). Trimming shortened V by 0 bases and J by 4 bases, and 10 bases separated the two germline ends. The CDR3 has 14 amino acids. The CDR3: CASSLELVGTEAFF. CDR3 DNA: TGTGCCAGCAGCTTGGAGCTTGTAGGCACTGAAGCTTTCTTT.

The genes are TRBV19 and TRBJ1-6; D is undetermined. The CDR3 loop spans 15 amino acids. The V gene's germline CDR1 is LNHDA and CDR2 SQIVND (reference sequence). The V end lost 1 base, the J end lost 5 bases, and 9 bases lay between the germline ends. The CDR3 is CASSIGSRDNSPLHF. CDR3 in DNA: TGTGCCAGTAGTATAGGTTCTCGGGATAATTCACCCCTCCACTTT.